Following are 29 T cell receptor beta chains from one sample sequenced in a study of neurological immune-mediated disorders. One entry per CDR3 protein, called by TCRdb with MiXCR from the 5' RACE reads. The sample carries 95,000 to 150,000 distinct CDR3 sequences, more than 2.5% recorded once. Sample: PBMCs. The receptors shown here come from a woman under 40 with multiple sclerosis.

This clonotype was picked up many times. V and J are TRBV5-1 and TRBJ1-5; D is undetermined. In germline, CDR1 is SGHRS, CDR2 YFSETQ. Trimming pared 8 bases from V and 6 bases from J, leaving 9 bases between. This CDR3 contains 11 residues. CDR3 amino acids: CASGSPQPQHF. CDR3 nucleotide sequence: TGCGCCAGTGGGTCTCCTCAGCCCCAGCATTTT.

This clonotype came up many times. The rearrangement links TRBV10-3 to TRBJ2-3; the match to TRBD2 covers 12 bases. Trimming at V came to 4 bases and at J to 4 bases, leaving 6 bases not matched to a gene. This CDR3 has 16 residues. Germline CDR1 and CDR2: ENHRY and SYGVKD. The CDR3 here is CAISAATSGSADTQYF. CDR3 DNA sequence: TGTGCCATCAGTGCCGCGACTAGCGGGAGTGCAGATACGCAGTATTTT.

There are many counts of this clonotype. The chain is built from TRBV6-5 and TRBJ2-1, with D unresolved. CDR1 MNHEY and CDR2 SVGAGI come from the germline V gene. The germline V and J ends were trimmed by 10 bases and 8 bases, with 21 bases remaining between them. The CDR3 runs 14 residues. The CDR3 coding sequence is TGTGCCACACGCCATATCTGGGGTACCGATGAGCAGTTCTTC. Protein sequence: CATRHIWGTDEQFF.

Concerning this clonotype itself: A much larger clonotype is one base distant, so this may be a read error. This chain links TRBV5-1 with TRBJ2-2; D remains unclear. The CDR3 loop spans 12 amino acids. Germline V CDR1 and CDR2: SGHRS, YFSETQ. V lost 4 bases, J lost 6 bases, and 7 bases lay in between. The CDR3 is CASSTEAGELFF. The CDR3, as DNA: TGCGCCAGCAGCACGGAAGCCGGGGAGCTGTTTTTT.

This clonotype appeared many times. The genes are TRBV18 and TRBJ2-1, with a tentative D call TRBD1 (6 bases). The CDR3 sequence is 13 residues long. V dropped 3 bases and J dropped 9 bases, with 12 bases sitting between them. Germline V lookup: CDR1 KGHSH, CDR2 LQKENI. This CDR3 is CASSPDRHGEQFF. CDR3 sequence (DNA): TGTGCCAGCTCACCCGACAGGCACGGTGAGCAGTTCTTC.

This clonotype was counted many times. The chain couples TRBV4-1 to TRBJ1-2, with 7 bases aligning to TRBD1. Trimming cost V 3 bases and J 4 bases; bases outside gene matches: 8. The germline CDR1 and CDR2 sequences are MGHRA and YSYEKL. The CDR3 loop spans 15 amino acids. Written as DNA, the CDR3 is TGCGCCAGCAGCCAGACACCGGGACAGTCCTATGGCTACACCTTC. This sequence encodes CASSQTPGQSYGYTF.

This clonotype has only one observation. J is TRBJ1-6 and V is TRBV5-1; no firm D call. CDR1 is SGHRS and CDR2 is YFSETQ in the germline V gene. The CDR3 consists of 16 residues. Trimming left V 0 bases short and J 2 bases short, with 9 bases between. The CDR3 loop reads CASSLGAATYNSPLHF. The DNA for the CDR3 is TGCGCCAGCAGCTTGGGAGCAGCCACCTATAATTCACCCCTCCACTTT.

This clonotype was picked up many times. The chain employs TRBV5-1 and TRBJ1-1; no firm D call. Germline V lookup: CDR1 SGHRS, CDR2 YFSETQ. The CDR3 is 15 amino acids. V dropped 0 bases and J dropped 2 bases, with 11 bases sitting between them. The DNA for the CDR3 is TGCGCCAGCAGCTTGGGCAGGAGGATAAACACTGAAGCTTTCTTT. Its translation: CASSLGRRINTEAFF.

This clonotype came up many times. This chain uses TRBV5-6 with TRBJ2-1; D call uncertain. The ends were cut back, 0 bases at V and 1 base at J, with 5 bases in the middle. The germline gives CDR1 SGHDT, CDR2 YYEEEE. The CDR3 is 14 amino acids. CDR3 nucleotide sequence: TGTGCCAGCAGCTTGGGGAATTCCTACAATGAGCAGTTCTTC. It yields the protein CASSLGNSYNEQFF.

The sample holds many counts of this clonotype. The V call is TRBV6-2 or TRBV6-3, the J call TRBJ1-2; D might be TRBD1 (6 bases). This CDR3 spans 13 amino acids. Germline assignment: CDR1 MNHEY and CDR2 SVGEGT. Deletions cut 7 bases from V and 5 bases from J, with 14 bases between. The CDR3 DNA sequence: TGTGCCAGCACAAAGGACAGAATTTATGGCTACACCTTC. Its translation: CASTKDRIYGYTF.

This clonotype occurred many times. The chain carries TRBV6-2 or TRBV6-3 and TRBJ1-1; no definite D call. V dropped 6 bases and J dropped 4 bases, with 21 bases sitting between them. Germline V CDR1 and CDR2: MNHEY, SVGEGT. This CDR3 is 16 amino acids long. CDR3 in DNA: TGTGCCAGCAGACACCGCTTTCGAGGGCGGAGCACTGAAGCTTTCTTT. This encodes CASRHRFRGRSTEAFF.

On this clonotype: This sequence may be a read error, since a much larger clone differs from it by one base. The V and J genes are TRBV7-9 and TRBJ1-2; a possible D gene is TRBD1 (5 bases). Germline lookup yields CDR1 SEHNR and CDR2 FQNEAQ (reference sequence). V was cut by 7 bases and J by 7 bases, with 16 bases left in between. The CDR3 is 13 residues long. CDR3 amino acids: CASNGGEGSGYTF. CDR3 sequence (DNA): TGTGCCAGCAACGGGGGGGAAGGTAGTGGCTACACCTTC.

This clonotype was recorded many times. J is TRBJ2-7 and V is TRBV20-1; D uncertain. Trimming cost V 0 bases and J 5 bases, with 8 bases left between them. CDR3 length: 12 residues. Germline CDR1 and CDR2: DFQATT and SNEGSKA (reference sequence). The CDR3 reads CSARDNVHEQYF. The CDR3 DNA sequence: TGCAGTGCTAGAGATAACGTACACGAGCAGTACTTC.

This clonotype has a count of ten or more. The V and J genes are TRBV5-1 and TRBJ2-1; possibly TRBD1 for D (6 bases). Trimming removed 2 bases at V and 7 bases at J, with 16 bases between. Germline lookup yields CDR1 SGHRS and CDR2 YFSETQ. CDR3 length: 15 residues. Written as DNA, the CDR3 is TGCGCCAGCAGCTTCGAGGGGGTGAAGAGGAATGAGCAGTTCTTC. Protein product: CASSFEGVKRNEQFF.

There are many counts of this clonotype. V is TRBV9 and J is TRBJ2-2, with 9 bases fitting TRBD1. Germline CDR1 and CDR2: SGDLS and YYNGEE. With V trimmed by 4 bases and J by 7 bases, 11 bases remained unmatched. The CDR3 totals 16 residues. The CDR3 DNA reads as TGTGCCAGCAGCCTCAGTCCCGGGACAGGGAACGGGGAGCTGTTTTTT. This translates into CASSLSPGTGNGELFF.

This clonotype was counted at least ten times. J is TRBJ1-2 and V is TRBV12-3 or TRBV12-4, with 7 nucleotides matching TRBD1. V lost 3 bases, J lost 7 bases, and 5 bases stayed unmatched. The CDR3 length is 13 residues. The DNA of the CDR3 is TGTGCCAGCAGTTTGAGGGGGCTCTCTGGCTACACCTTC. This translates into CASSLRGLSGYTF.

This clonotype was detected many times. The rearrangement links TRBV27 to TRBJ1-2; D possibly corresponds to TRBD1 (5 bases). Trimming left V 6 bases short and J 4 bases short, with 12 bases between. CDR3 length equals 13 residues. Per the germline V gene, CDR1 is MNHEY and CDR2 is SMNVEV (reference sequence). CDR3 residues: CASSPQGSYGYTF. The CDR3 DNA sequence: TGTGCCAGCAGCCCGCAGGGATCCTATGGCTACACCTTC.

This clonotype showed up many times. The chain employs TRBV5-6 and TRBJ2-2, with 8 positions matching TRBD1. The J segment lost 3 bases and the V segment lost 4 bases, leaving 14 bases of the junction unmatched. Germline CDR1 and CDR2: SGHDT and YYEEEE. There are 18 residues in the CDR3. The DNA of the CDR3 is TGTGCCAGCAGCCCGGGCCCACTGGACAGGGAGGACACCGGGGAGCTGTTTTTT. Encoded protein: CASSPGPLDREDTGELFF.

This clonotype was detected ten times or more. This rearrangement joins TRBV18 to TRBJ1-1; 7 nucleotides match TRBD1. Looked up from germline, CDR1 is KGHSH and CDR2 is LQKENI. J lost 1 base, V lost 9 bases, and 5 bases had no gene match. The CDR3 runs 13 residues. The CDR3 sequence is CASRQGGNTEAFF. The CDR3 DNA is TGTGCCAGTCGGCAGGGGGGGAACACTGAAGCTTTCTTT.

This clonotype was detected ten times or more. V and J are TRBV9 and TRBJ1-1; possibly TRBD1 for D (5 bases). The CDR3 consists of 13 residues. The V end was cut by 0 bases, the J end by 7 bases, with 10 bases between. Germline V CDR1 and CDR2: SGDLS, YYNGEE. CDR3 in amino acids: CASSVGGGGEAFF. The CDR3 DNA follows: TGTGCCAGCAGCGTAGGCGGGGGAGGTGAAGCTTTCTTT. Complete variable domain (other parts from reference TRBV9 and TRBJ1-1): DSGVTQTPKHLITATGQRVTLRCSPRSGDLSVYWYQQSLDQGLQFLIQYYNGEERAKGNILERFSAQQFPDLHSELNLSSLELGDSALYFCASSVGGGGEAFFGQGTRLTVV.

This clonotype was recorded at least ten times. This sequence joins TRBV20-1 and TRBJ2-1; TRBD1 matches 9 bases. Germline CDR1 DFQATT, CDR2 SNEGSKA (reference sequence). The CDR3 spans 14 residues. V lost 4 bases, J lost 7 bases, and 8 bases stayed unmatched. Here the CDR3 DNA reads TGCAGTGCTACCCCACCGGACAGGGGAAATGAGCAGTTCTTC. Translated, it gives CSATPPDRGNEQFF.

This clonotype was detected ten times or more. The chain employs TRBV28 and TRBJ2-7, with D perhaps TRBD1 (5 bases). V lost 4 bases to trimming and J lost 3 bases, with 10 bases between them. This CDR3 is built from 13 residues. CDR1 is MDHEN and CDR2 is SYDVKM in the germline V gene. In DNA, the CDR3 is TGTGCCAGCAGTTCCGTAGACAGCTACGAGCAGTACTTC. The encoded protein is CASSSVDSYEQYF.

In this sample, this clonotype turned up many times. The chain is built from TRBV5-1 and TRBJ1-2; D is uncertain. Germline-derived CDR1 and CDR2 are SGHRS and YFSETQ. V was clipped by 0 bases and J by 4 bases, with 7 bases between them. This CDR3 is built from 13 residues. The CDR3 spells CASSLDGSYGYTF. The CDR3, as DNA: TGCGCCAGCAGCTTGGACGGTTCCTATGGCTACACCTTC.

This clonotype has ten or more counts. CDR3 DNA: TGTGCCAGCAGTCGCCGTGGTACTCCACAAGAGACCCAGTACTTC. Its protein is CASSRRGTPQETQYF. The chain employs TRBV12-3 or TRBV12-4 and TRBJ2-5; the D is unclear. Trimming left V 5 bases short and J 2 bases short, with 15 bases between. This CDR3 contains 15 residues.

This clonotype was seen at least ten times. V is TRBV20-1 and J is TRBJ2-1; possibly TRBD1 or TRBD2 for D (5 bases each). Germline V gene data show CDR1 as DFQATT and CDR2 as SNEGSKA (reference sequence). V was clipped by 5 bases and J by 11 bases, with 10 bases between them. The CDR3 spans 10 residues. The CDR3 DNA sequence: TGCAGTGCTGGGACGGTGAAGCAGTTCTTC. Amino acids: CSAGTVKQFF.

The J gene is TRBJ2-5, the V gene TRBV20-1; a possible D gene is TRBD2 (5 bases). CDR3 length: 15 amino acids. The V gene's germline CDR1 is DFQATT and CDR2 SNEGSKA (reference sequence). Trimming shortened V by 3 bases and J by 5 bases, and 19 bases separated the two germline ends. The DNA for the CDR3 is TGCAGTGCTAGTACATTGGTGGGAACGGGGGAGACCCAGTACTTC. Its translation is CSASTLVGTGETQYF.

This clonotype was seen repeatedly, ten times or more. The chain employs TRBV7-2 and TRBJ2-1; TRBD2 agrees at 9 bases. The CDR3 runs to 16 residues. With 5 bases clipped from V and 4 bases from J, the junction kept 9 bases outside the gene matches. CDR1 is SGHTA, CDR2 FQGNSA, per germline. The CDR3 loop reads CASSAVGTSIYNEQFF. The DNA of the CDR3 is TGTGCCAGCAGCGCCGTTGGGACTAGCATATACAATGAGCAGTTCTTC.

Ten or more counts support this clonotype. V is TRBV10-3 and J is TRBJ1-6; D call uncertain. V gave up 6 bases and J gave up 12 bases, with 12 bases separating them. CDR1 and CDR2 from the germline V gene are ENHRY and SYGVKD. The CDR3 totals 12 residues. This CDR3 reads CAIRGEEVPLHF. CDR3 bases: TGTGCCATCAGGGGAGAGGAAGTACCCCTCCACTTT.

This clonotype has ten or more counts. The chain is built from TRBV20-1 and TRBJ1-1; no firm D call. Germline loops: CDR1 DFQATT, CDR2 SNEGSKA (reference sequence). The V end lost 1 base, the J end lost 4 bases, and 16 bases lay between the germline ends. This CDR3 has 15 amino acids. DNA for the CDR3: TGCAGTGCTAGAGTACCGACCGTTAGGAGCACTGAAGCTTTCTTT. Its protein is CSARVPTVRSTEAFF.